This is a list of T cell receptor beta chains from one sample in a study of CD8 T cells in Susac syndrome. TCRdb passed the immunoSEQ multiplex PCR reads through MiXCR, listing each CDR3 protein once. The data contain hundreds of thousands of distinct CDR3 sequences, over 75% of them singletons. Material for sequencing was CD8+ T cells from PBMCs. Source of these receptors: a human donor with multiple sclerosis. Each CDR3 is given with its conserved first and last residue. Fields, in order: CDR3 DNA, CDR3 protein, D gene, clone size, V gene, J gene. The D gene is left open where the match is weak. The size of a clone is reported for some rows only, either as once, few or many, or as a class for expanded clones.

CDR3 DNA: TGTGCCAGCCTAGACGGGGCATCCTACGAGCAGTACTTC
CDR3 protein: CASLDGASYEQYF
D gene: -
clone size: -
V gene: TRBV6-2/TRBV6-3
J gene: TRBJ2-7

CDR3 DNA: TGTGCCACCAGCACCAGCTTTTCGCAGGGGGCGCGGGACGAGCAGTACTTC
CDR3 protein: CATSTSFSQGARDEQYF
D gene: TRBD1
clone size: -
V gene: TRBV15
J gene: TRBJ2-7

CDR3 DNA: TGTGCCAGCAGCTTGGTCGAGGAAGAGACCCAGTACTTC
CDR3 protein: CASSLVEEETQYF
D gene: -
clone size: -
V gene: TRBV5-6
J gene: TRBJ2-5

CDR3 DNA: TGTGCCAGCTCACCGGAGCGGGAGGGCTCCTACAATGAGCAGTTCTTC
CDR3 protein: CASSPEREGSYNEQFF
D gene: TRBD2
clone size: few
V gene: TRBV18
J gene: TRBJ2-1

CDR3 DNA: TGCAGCGTTGAAGAGGGCAGGGCGTGGGCCAATGAGCAGTTCTTC
CDR3 protein: CSVEEGRAWANEQFF
D gene: -
clone size: -
V gene: TRBV29-1
J gene: TRBJ2-1

CDR3 DNA: TGCAGCGTTGAACTGGTCGGCCCGGAGCAGTACTTC
CDR3 protein: CSVELVGPEQYF
D gene: -
clone size: -
V gene: TRBV29-1
J gene: TRBJ2-7

CDR3 DNA: TGTGCCAGCAGTCGGACGGGGGAAGCGAACACCGGGGAGCTGTTTTTT
CDR3 protein: CASSRTGEANTGELFF
D gene: -
clone size: -
V gene: TRBV12-3/TRBV12-4
J gene: TRBJ2-2

CDR3 DNA: TGTGCCAGCAGTGAACAGGCAGGATATGGAGATACGCAGTATTTT
CDR3 protein: CASSEQAGYGDTQYF
D gene: -
clone size: -
V gene: TRBV2
J gene: TRBJ2-3

CDR3 DNA: TGTGCCTGGAGAGGCCGAATAGCGGCCCAAGAGACCCAGTACTTC
CDR3 protein: CAWRGRIAAQETQYF
D gene: -
clone size: -
V gene: TRBV30
J gene: TRBJ2-5

CDR3 DNA: TGTGCCAGCAGCTTAGGGGCCGGGACCCAGTACTTC
CDR3 protein: CASSLGAGTQYF
D gene: -
clone size: -
V gene: TRBV7-6
J gene: TRBJ2-5

CDR3 DNA: TGTGCCAGCAGCCAGCGACTAGCGGGAAAGCAAGAGACCCAGTACTTC
CDR3 protein: CASSQRLAGKQETQYF
D gene: TRBD2
clone size: -
V gene: TRBV4-2
J gene: TRBJ2-5

CDR3 DNA: TGTGCCAGCAGTACCCTACTAGCGGGAGGGCCAGATACGCAGTATTTT
CDR3 protein: CASSTLLAGGPDTQYF
D gene: TRBD2
clone size: once
V gene: TRBV27
J gene: TRBJ2-3

CDR3 DNA: TGTGCCAGCAGCCCGGGCCTAGCGGGAGGGGAGGGGAATGAGCAGTTCTTC
CDR3 protein: CASSPGLAGGEGNEQFF
D gene: TRBD2
clone size: -
V gene: TRBV7-3
J gene: TRBJ2-1

CDR3 DNA: TGTGCCAGCAGCGATATGGGACTAGCGGGAGGGCCGAACGAGCAGTACTTC
CDR3 protein: CASSDMGLAGGPNEQYF
D gene: TRBD2
clone size: -
V gene: TRBV5-4
J gene: TRBJ2-7

CDR3 DNA: TGCAGCGCGCTCCGGGGGACTACCTACAATGAGCAGTTCTTC
CDR3 protein: CSALRGTTYNEQFF
D gene: TRBD2
clone size: once
V gene: TRBV29-1
J gene: TRBJ2-1

CDR3 DNA: TGTGCCAGCTCACCATCCGGACTAGCGGGGGCCTGGGTGAAAAACGAGCAGTACTTC
CDR3 protein: CASSPSGLAGAWVKNEQYF
D gene: TRBD2
clone size: -
V gene: TRBV18
J gene: TRBJ2-7

CDR3 DNA: TGTGCCAGCAGCCTCTCCCCGAGGACTAGCCGTCAGACCCAGTACTTC
CDR3 protein: CASSLSPRTSRQTQYF
D gene: TRBD2
clone size: -
V gene: TRBV9
J gene: TRBJ2-5

CDR3 DNA: TGTGCCAGCAGCAGGTCAACGGGTCCACACTACGAGCAGTACTTC
CDR3 protein: CASSRSTGPHYEQYF
D gene: -
clone size: once
V gene: TRBV21-1
J gene: TRBJ2-7

CDR3 DNA: TGTGCCAGCAGCTTGGTGGTAGCGGGAGCCGCCTACAATGAGCAGTTCTTC
CDR3 protein: CASSLVVAGAAYNEQFF
D gene: TRBD2
clone size: -
V gene: TRBV5-6
J gene: TRBJ2-1

CDR3 DNA: TGTGCCAGCAGCAAGGGACAGGGGGATCAAGAGACCCAGTACTTC
CDR3 protein: CASSKGQGDQETQYF
D gene: TRBD1
clone size: -
V gene: TRBV7-2
J gene: TRBJ2-5

CDR3 DNA: TGCAGCGTTGAAGAGGGAGGGACAGGGACATACTACGAGCAGTACTTC
CDR3 protein: CSVEEGGTGTYYEQYF
D gene: TRBD1
clone size: -
V gene: TRBV29-1
J gene: TRBJ2-7

CDR3 DNA: TGTGCCAGTAGTCCGAGTGTTGGCAGCTACTATGGCTACACCTTC
CDR3 protein: CASSPSVGSYYGYTF
D gene: -
clone size: -
V gene: TRBV19
J gene: TRBJ1-2

CDR3 DNA: TGCAGTGCTAGTGGGGACTCCTACTACGAGCAGTACTTT
CDR3 protein: CSASGDSYYEQYF
D gene: -
clone size: -
V gene: TRBV20-1
J gene: TRBJ2-7

CDR3 DNA: TGTGCCAGCAGTTTACTTCCACTAGACGGGAAAGACAATGAGCAGTTCTTC
CDR3 protein: CASSLLPLDGKDNEQFF
D gene: -
clone size: -
V gene: TRBV28
J gene: TRBJ2-1

CDR3 DNA: TGTGCCGCAACCTATGAAGGACAGGGAATCGGGGAGCTGTTTTTT
CDR3 protein: CAATYEGQGIGELFF
D gene: TRBD1
clone size: -
V gene: TRBV28
J gene: TRBJ2-2

CDR3 DNA: TGTGCCAGCAGTCCGCAGGTCAGTGCCCCCAATGAGCAGTTCTTC
CDR3 protein: CASSPQVSAPNEQFF
D gene: -
clone size: -
V gene: TRBV27
J gene: TRBJ2-1

CDR3 DNA: TGTGCCAGCAGTTTGTACAGGGTGGCAGATACGCAGTATTTT
CDR3 protein: CASSLYRVADTQYF
D gene: -
clone size: -
V gene: TRBV28
J gene: TRBJ2-3

CDR3 DNA: TGCAGCGTTGGGACAGGGGAAGATACGCAGTATTTT
CDR3 protein: CSVGTGEDTQYF
D gene: TRBD1
clone size: once
V gene: TRBV29-1
J gene: TRBJ2-3

CDR3 DNA: TGTGCCAGCAGTTACTTTAGCGGGGGGCTCAATGAGCAGTTCTTC
CDR3 protein: CASSYFSGGLNEQFF
D gene: TRBD2
clone size: -
V gene: TRBV6-5
J gene: TRBJ2-1

CDR3 DNA: TGTGCTAGTGCCCTCTTTACAGGGCAGAAAGAGACCCAGTACTTC
CDR3 protein: CASALFTGQKETQYF
D gene: -
clone size: -
V gene: TRBV12-5
J gene: TRBJ2-5

CDR3 DNA: TGTGCCAGCACCTCGGGGCTCCGGTTGGGGACAGATACGCAGTATTTT
CDR3 protein: CASTSGLRLGTDTQYF
D gene: -
clone size: -
V gene: TRBV27
J gene: TRBJ2-3

CDR3 DNA: TGTGCCAGCAGCGCCCGGGACAGGGGAGTAAATTCCGAGCAGTACTTC
CDR3 protein: CASSARDRGVNSEQYF
D gene: TRBD1
clone size: -
V gene: TRBV7-9
J gene: TRBJ2-7

CDR3 DNA: TGTGCCAGCACCCTAACGGGGGGGCATGTGGATTACAATGAGCAGTTCTTC
CDR3 protein: CASTLTGGHVDYNEQFF
D gene: TRBD2
clone size: -
V gene: TRBV6-2/TRBV6-3
J gene: TRBJ2-1

CDR3 DNA: TGTGCCACCAGCTCCACTAGCGCCCAAGAGACCCAGTACTTC
CDR3 protein: CATSSTSAQETQYF
D gene: TRBD2
clone size: -
V gene: TRBV15
J gene: TRBJ2-5

CDR3 DNA: TGTGCCAGCAGTCTTTTTATAGCGGGGGGGCAAGGAGATACGCAGTATTTT
CDR3 protein: CASSLFIAGGQGDTQYF
D gene: TRBD2
clone size: -
V gene: TRBV28
J gene: TRBJ2-3

CDR3 DNA: TGCAGTGCTAGAGAAACAGGGGAAAACTATGGCTACACCTTC
CDR3 protein: CSARETGENYGYTF
D gene: TRBD1
clone size: -
V gene: TRBV20-1
J gene: TRBJ1-2

CDR3 DNA: TGTGCCAGCAGCTTAGTCCTAGCGCCCGGGACCGGGGAGCTGTTTTTT
CDR3 protein: CASSLVLAPGTGELFF
D gene: -
clone size: -
V gene: TRBV7-6
J gene: TRBJ2-2

CDR3 DNA: TGTGCCAGCAGCCCCATCCTCTACGAGCAGTACTTC
CDR3 protein: CASSPILYEQYF
D gene: -
clone size: -
V gene: TRBV7-9
J gene: TRBJ2-7

CDR3 DNA: TGTGCCAGCCATCGGGGGGGAGTAATGAACACTGAAGCTTTCTTT
CDR3 protein: CASHRGGVMNTEAFF
D gene: -
clone size: -
V gene: TRBV6-6
J gene: TRBJ1-1

CDR3 DNA: TGTGCCAGCAGCCAGGGGACTGAAGCTTTCTTT
CDR3 protein: CASSQGTEAFF
D gene: -
clone size: many
V gene: TRBV9
J gene: TRBJ1-1

CDR3 DNA: TGCGCCAGCAGCCCATACTGGACTAGCGGGAACACCGGGGAGCTGTTTTTT
CDR3 protein: CASSPYWTSGNTGELFF
D gene: TRBD2
clone size: -
V gene: TRBV4-3
J gene: TRBJ2-2

CDR3 DNA: TGTGCCAGCAATCCGGGACTGTCTATCGAGACCCAGTACTTC
CDR3 protein: CASNPGLSIETQYF
D gene: -
clone size: -
V gene: TRBV2
J gene: TRBJ2-5

CDR3 DNA: TGTGCCAGTAGTATGGGGACAAATGGCTACACCTTC
CDR3 protein: CASSMGTNGYTF
D gene: -
clone size: -
V gene: TRBV19
J gene: TRBJ1-2

CDR3 DNA: TGCAGTGCTACCGTGGTAGGACAGGGTGGCTATGGCTACACCTTC
CDR3 protein: CSATVVGQGGYGYTF
D gene: TRBD1
clone size: -
V gene: TRBV20-1
J gene: TRBJ1-2

CDR3 DNA: TGCAGTGCTGCCTCCACGGGAGGGCCTTACGAGCAGTACTTC
CDR3 protein: CSAASTGGPYEQYF
D gene: TRBD2
clone size: -
V gene: TRBV20-1
J gene: TRBJ2-7

CDR3 DNA: TGCGCCAGCAGCCACGATTCTGGGACTAGCGGGCACTACGAGCAGTACTTC
CDR3 protein: CASSHDSGTSGHYEQYF
D gene: TRBD2
clone size: -
V gene: TRBV4-1
J gene: TRBJ2-7

CDR3 DNA: TGTGCCAGCGACAAGATAGTAGGGGGCGCAAGGGTAACTACCCGCTATAATTCACCCCTCCACTTT
CDR3 protein: CASDKIVGGARVTTRYNSPLHF
D gene: TRBD1
clone size: -
V gene: TRBV27
J gene: TRBJ1-6

CDR3 DNA: TGTGCCAGCAGCCACCCCCAGGCGGGGGTGCGGCAGCCCCAGCATTTT
CDR3 protein: CASSHPQAGVRQPQHF
D gene: -
clone size: -
V gene: TRBV7-8
J gene: TRBJ1-5

CDR3 DNA: TGTGCCAGCAGTACAGCCATGAACACTGAAGCTTTCTTT
CDR3 protein: CASSTAMNTEAFF
D gene: -
clone size: -
V gene: TRBV27
J gene: TRBJ1-1

CDR3 DNA: TGCGCCAGCAGCCCCGATGCAGGGGAACTAAACATTCAGTACTTC
CDR3 protein: CASSPDAGELNIQYF
D gene: -
clone size: -
V gene: TRBV5-1
J gene: TRBJ2-4

CDR3 DNA: TGCGCCAGCAGCCAAGGGGAAGGGACTGGAAACACCATATATTTT
CDR3 protein: CASSQGEGTGNTIYF
D gene: -
clone size: -
V gene: TRBV4-3
J gene: TRBJ1-3

CDR3 DNA: TGTGCCAGCAGCCAATCGGGCCCCGGCAGTCAAGAGACCCAGTACTTC
CDR3 protein: CASSQSGPGSQETQYF
D gene: -
clone size: -
V gene: TRBV3-1
J gene: TRBJ2-5